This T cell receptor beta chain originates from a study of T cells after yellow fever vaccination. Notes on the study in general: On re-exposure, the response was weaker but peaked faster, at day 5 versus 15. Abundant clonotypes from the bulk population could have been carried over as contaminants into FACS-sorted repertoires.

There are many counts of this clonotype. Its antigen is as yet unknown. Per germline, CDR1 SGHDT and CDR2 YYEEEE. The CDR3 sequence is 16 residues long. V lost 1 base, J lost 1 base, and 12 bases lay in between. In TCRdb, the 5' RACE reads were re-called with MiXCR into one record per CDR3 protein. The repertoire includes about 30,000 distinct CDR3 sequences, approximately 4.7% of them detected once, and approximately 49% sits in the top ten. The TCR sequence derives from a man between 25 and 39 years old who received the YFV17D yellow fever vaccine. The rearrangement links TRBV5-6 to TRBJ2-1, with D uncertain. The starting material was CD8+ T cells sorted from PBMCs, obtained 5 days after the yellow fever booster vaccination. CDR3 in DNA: TGTGCCAGCAGCTTGAGTTACGGCAGATCCTACAATGAGCAGTTCTTC. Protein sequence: CASSLSYGRSYNEQFF.